Detailed here is one T cell receptor beta chain. In the original processing: Using reference gene primer amplification, nucleated cell counts were estimated. Sequencing used immunoSEQ multiplex PCR; TCRdb keeps in-frame clones, though not all of them. D and trimming were read from the DNA, whereas the V and J calls and clone size are those reported in that table. The top ten clones hold approximately 8.4% of a sample with some 150,000 clones, roughly 76% of them seen once. The source of the sample is a study of blood T cell repertoires in COVID-19. Turning to the study itself: Collection of acute and convalescent COVID-19 samples took place in the United States, Italy and Spain. The analysed material was cDNA or gDNA that came from T cells, B-cell-depleted T cells, or PBMCs.

Germline lookup yields CDR1 LNHNV and CDR2 YYDKDF (reference sequence). V gave up 11 bases and J gave up 2 bases; unmatched junction bases: 7. The CDR3 sequence is 13 residues long. The sequenced sample was peripheral blood. The receptor was derived from a human donor with acute or convalescent COVID-19. The donor label of this sample is uncertain. The chain carries TRBV15 and TRBJ2-5; 8 nucleotides line up with TRBD2. Here the CDR3 DNA reads TGTGCCGTAAGCGGGGGAATACAAGAGACCCAGTACTTC. Protein product: CAVSGGIQETQYF.